The present T cell receptor (beta chain) was sequenced within a study of blood T cell repertoires in COVID-19. Study background: PBMCs, B-cell-depleted T cells, or T cells were the source of the cDNA or gDNA that made up the material.

The CDR3 runs to 18 residues. With 0 bases clipped from V and 5 bases from J, the junction kept 14 bases outside the gene matches. CDR1 and CDR2 (germline): SGHAT, FQNNGV. Cohort 3 recovered donors had two negative PCRs, clearance, or symptom resolution. Sequencing used immunoSEQ multiplex PCR; TCRdb keeps in-frame clones, though not all of them. The data show almost 250,000 clones, with around 89% seen just once and approximately 4.1% held by the top ten. The receptor comes from a young woman who had recovered from COVID-19. Specimen: PBMCs or T cells enriched from blood (not recorded which). This chain joins TRBV11-2 and TRBJ2-5; 8 bases map to TRBD2. The DNA of the CDR3 is TGTGCCAGCAGCTTAGATCTCCAAAGGCGGGGGGCTGGGGAGACCCAGTACTTC. The encoded protein is CASSLDLQRRGAGETQYF. The full variable domain, with the rest looked up from reference TRBV11-2 and TRBJ2-5, is EAGVAQSPRYKIIEKRQSVAFWCNPISGHATLYWYQQILGQGPKLLIQFQNNGVVDDSQLPKDRFSAERLKGVDSTLKIQPAKLEDSAVYLCASSLDLQRRGAGETQYFGPGTRLLVL.